This T cell receptor (beta chain) was profiled in a study of identical twins. Study conclusions and caveats: Among beta out-of-frame sequences, excess sharing between twins appeared weaker.

Trimming cost V 4 bases and J 0 bases; bases outside gene matches: 6. The germline V gene has CDR1 SGHTA and CDR2 FQGNSA. The CDR3 loop spans 16 amino acids. A note on this clonotype: Its target is unknown.

TCRdb used MiXCR to reprocess the 5' RACE reads, holding one entry per CDR3 protein. Here the sample spans just under 550,000 distinct CDR3 sequences, nearly 15% being singletons. The same data also contributed to another study, on yellow fever vaccine responses in identical twins.

The V call is TRBV7-2, the J call TRBJ2-1, with 7 bases identical to TRBD2. The receptor was derived from a woman between 18 and 29 years old in good health. The specimen was CD4+ T cells sorted from blood. DNA of the CDR3: TGTGCCAGCAGCTCACGACGGGGGGTCTCCTACAATGAGCAGTTCTTC. It is translated as CASSSRRGVSYNEQFF.